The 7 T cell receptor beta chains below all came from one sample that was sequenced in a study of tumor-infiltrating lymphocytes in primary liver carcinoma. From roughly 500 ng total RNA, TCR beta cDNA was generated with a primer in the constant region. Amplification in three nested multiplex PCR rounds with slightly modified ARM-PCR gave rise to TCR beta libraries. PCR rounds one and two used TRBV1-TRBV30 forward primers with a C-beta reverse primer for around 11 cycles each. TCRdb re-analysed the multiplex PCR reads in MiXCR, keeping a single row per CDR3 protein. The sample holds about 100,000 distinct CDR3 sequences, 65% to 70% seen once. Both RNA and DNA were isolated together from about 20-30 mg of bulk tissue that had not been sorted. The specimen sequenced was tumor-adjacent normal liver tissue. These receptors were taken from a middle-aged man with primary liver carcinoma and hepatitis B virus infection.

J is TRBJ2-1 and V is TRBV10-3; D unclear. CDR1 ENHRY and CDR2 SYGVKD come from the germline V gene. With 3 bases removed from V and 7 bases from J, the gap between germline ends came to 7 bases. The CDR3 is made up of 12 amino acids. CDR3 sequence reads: CAISDGQNEQFF. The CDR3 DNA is TGTGCCATCAGTGATGGTCAGAATGAGCAGTTCTTC.

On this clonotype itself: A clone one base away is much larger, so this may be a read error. DNA of the CDR3: TGTGCCAGCAGGACTCACAATCAAGAGACCCAGTACTTC. This translates into CASRTHNQETQYF. This sequence joins TRBV14 and TRBJ2-5; no clear D gene. CDR3 length: 13 residues. The germline CDR1 and CDR2 sequences are SGHDN and FVKESK. V lost 6 bases to trimming and J lost 2 bases, with 10 bases between them.

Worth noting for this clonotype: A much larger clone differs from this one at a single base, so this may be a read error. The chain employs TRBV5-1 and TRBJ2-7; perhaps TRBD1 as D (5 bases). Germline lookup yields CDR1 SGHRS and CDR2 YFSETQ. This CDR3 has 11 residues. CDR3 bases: TGCGCCGGCAGCTGGGGCAACGAGCAGTACTTC. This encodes CAGSWGNEQYF.

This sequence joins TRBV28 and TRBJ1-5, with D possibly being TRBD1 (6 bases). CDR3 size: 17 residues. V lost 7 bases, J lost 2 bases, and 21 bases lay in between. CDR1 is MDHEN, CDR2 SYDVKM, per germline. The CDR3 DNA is TGTGCCAGCACTAGAGCCTACAGGGCCGGGGGCAATCAGCCCCAGCATTTT. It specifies CASTRAYRAGGNQPQHF.

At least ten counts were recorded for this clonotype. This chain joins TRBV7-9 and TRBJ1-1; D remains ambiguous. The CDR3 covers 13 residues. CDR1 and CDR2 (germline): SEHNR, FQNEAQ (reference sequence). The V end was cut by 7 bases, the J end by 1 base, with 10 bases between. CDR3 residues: CASTPWANTEAFF. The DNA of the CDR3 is TGTGCCAGCACCCCCTGGGCGAACACTGAAGCTTTCTTT. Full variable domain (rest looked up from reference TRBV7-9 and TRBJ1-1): DTGVSQNPRHKITKRGQNVTFRCDPISEHNRLYWYRQTLGQGPEFLTYFQNEAQLEKSRLLSDRFSAERPKGSFSTLEIQRTEQGDSAMYLCASTPWANTEAFFGQGTRLTVV.

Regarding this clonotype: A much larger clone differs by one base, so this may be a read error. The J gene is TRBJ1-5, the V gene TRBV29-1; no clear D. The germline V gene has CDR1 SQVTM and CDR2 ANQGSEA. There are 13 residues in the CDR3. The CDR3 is CSLEVSEGQPQHF. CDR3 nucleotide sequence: TGCAGCCTTGAAGTATCGGAGGGACAGCCCCAGCATTTT.

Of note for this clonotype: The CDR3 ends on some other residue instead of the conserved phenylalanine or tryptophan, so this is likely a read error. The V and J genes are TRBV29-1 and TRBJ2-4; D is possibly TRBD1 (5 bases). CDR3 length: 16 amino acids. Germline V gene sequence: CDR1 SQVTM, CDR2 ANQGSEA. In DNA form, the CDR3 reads TGCAGGCCGAACCCCGACAGCACAAAAGCCAAAAACATTCAGTACCTC. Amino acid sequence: CRPNPDSTKAKNIQYL.